The 31 T cell receptor beta chains below were found in one sample sequenced in a study of Graves' ophthalmopathy and Graves' hyperthyroidism. Beta-chain TCR CDR3 regions were amplified from RNA transcripts. Scientists carried out first-round RT-PCR using HTBI primers and then a second-round multiplex PCR. MiXCR, run by TCRdb on the multiplex PCR reads, gives a single entry per CDR3 protein. Among about 240,000 distinct CDR3 sequences listed, around 50% were seen once. The sample comprised peripheral blood. The receptors were gathered from an adult man with Graves' ophthalmopathy.

V and J are TRBV6-5 and TRBJ1-2; unclear D gene. Germline V CDR1 and CDR2: MNHEY, SVGAGI. The V and J ends lost 6 bases and 12 bases respectively, with 11 bases between them. This CDR3 spans 10 amino acids. The CDR3 DNA sequence: TGTGCCAGCAGGGGAGGCGGTAACACCTTC. Protein product: CASRGGGNTF.

The rearrangement uses TRBV29-1 and TRBJ2-5; a possible D gene is TRBD1 (6 bases). V was shortened by 3 bases and J by 2 bases, with 10 bases between the two germline ends. Germline CDR1 reads SQVTM; CDR2 reads ANQGSEA. The CDR3 consists of 13 residues. CDR3 amino acids: CSVESQGQETQYF. As DNA, the CDR3 is TGCAGCGTTGAGTCTCAGGGGCAAGAGACCCAGTACTTC.

This clonotype was seen a handful of times. The rearrangement links TRBV7-9 to TRBJ2-2, with a weak D call TRBD1 (6 bases). Deletions cut 1 base from V and 6 bases from J, with 15 bases between. Germline assignment: CDR1 SEHNR and CDR2 FQNEAQ (reference sequence). CDR3 size: 16 residues. CDR3 DNA sequence: TGTGCCAGCAGCTTAGTCGAAACAGGGTCACCCGGGGAGCTGTTTTTT. Residues: CASSLVETGSPGELFF.

Only one count was recorded for this clonotype. The CDR3 DNA is TGTGCCAGCAGCCACCCAGGGCAATCTAATGAAAAACTGTTTTTT. Its translation: CASSHPGQSNEKLFF. The rearrangement uses TRBV7-9 and TRBJ1-4, with D possibly being TRBD1 (5 bases). The CDR3 length is 15 residues. V was pared by 5 bases and J by 3 bases, with 13 bases between. The germline gives CDR1 SEHNR, CDR2 FQNEAQ (reference sequence). Supplemented by reference TRBV7-9 and TRBJ1-4, the full variable domain reads DTGVSQNPRHKITKRGQNVTFRCDPISEHNRLYWYRQTLGQGPEFLTYFQNEAQLEKSRLLSDRFSAERPKGSFSTLEIQRTEQGDSAMYLCASSHPGQSNEKLFFGSGTQLSVL.

The CDR3 spells CASSLSSPLLNTEAFF. For the CDR3, the DNA is TGTGCCAGCAGTCTATCCTCACCGCTTTTGAACACTGAAGCTTTCTTT. The chain combines TRBV6-2 or TRBV6-3 with TRBJ1-1; unclear D gene. Germline CDR1 is MNHEY and CDR2 is SVGEGT. The CDR3 covers 16 residues. The ends were cut back, 5 bases at V and 0 bases at J, with 16 bases in the middle.

The V and J genes are TRBV20-1 and TRBJ2-5; 10 bases match TRBD2. The CDR3 contains 14 residues. The junction had 3 bases not matched to a gene; V was cut back by 0 bases and J by 5 bases. The V gene's germline CDR1 is DFQATT and CDR2 SNEGSKA (reference sequence). The CDR3 sequence: CSARDQRGGETQYF. The CDR3 DNA reads as TGCAGTGCTAGAGATCAGCGGGGGGGGGAGACCCAGTACTTC.

The chain links TRBV5-5 to TRBJ2-7, with 10 nucleotides matching TRBD1. This CDR3 is built from 14 residues. Germline lookup yields CDR1 SGHKS and CDR2 YYEKEE (reference sequence). The ends lost 7 bases at V and 5 bases at J; junction bases unmatched: 9. CDR3 sequence reads: CASGSGQGHNEQYF. The CDR3 DNA sequence: TGTGCCAGCGGGTCGGGACAGGGGCATAACGAGCAGTACTTC.

The table lists this clonotype with a few counts. The genes are TRBV7-2 and TRBJ2-2, with D unresolved. CDR3 length equals 13 residues. V was cut by 1 base and J by 6 bases, with 6 bases left in between. Germline lookup yields CDR1 SGHTA and CDR2 FQGNSA. The CDR3 region has the DNA TGTGCCAGCAGCTTAGGGCCACCCGGGGAGCTGTTTTTT. As protein: CASSLGPPGELFF.

In DNA, the CDR3 is TGTGCCAGTAGTGCCCGGACAGGGTCGAACACCGGGGAGCTGTTTTTT. Protein sequence: CASSARTGSNTGELFF. The chain combines TRBV19 with TRBJ2-2, with 8 bases matching TRBD1. Germline values: CDR1 LNHDA, CDR2 SQIVND (reference sequence). This CDR3 comprises 16 residues. V lost 5 bases, J lost 0 bases, and 5 bases stayed unmatched.

This clonotype has more than one count but fewer than ten. The rearrangement uses TRBV7-2 and TRBJ1-1; TRBD1 agrees at 8 bases. The CDR3 loop spans 15 amino acids. Germline trimming cut 1 base from V and 5 bases from J; bases unmatched to any gene: 6. CDR1 is SGHTA, CDR2 FQGNSA, per germline. CDR3 region: CASSLGGQGGTEAFF. The CDR3 nucleotides are TGTGCCAGCAGCTTAGGAGGACAGGGTGGAACTGAAGCTTTCTTT. Using reference TRBV7-2 and TRBJ1-1 for the parts outside the CDR3, the full variable domain is GAGVSQSPSNKVTEKGKDVELRCDPISGHTALYWYRQSLGQGLEFLIYFQGNSAPDKSGLPSDRFSAERTGGSVSTLTIQRTQQEDSAVYLCASSLGGQGGTEAFFGQGTRLTVV.

The chain uses TRBV2 and TRBJ1-5, with no clear D. Trimming took off 8 bases at V and 0 bases at J, with 11 bases between the two ends. The germline V gene has CDR1 SNHLY and CDR2 FYNNEI. This CDR3 has 14 amino acids. The CDR3 here is CASSATVSNQPQHF. CDR3 DNA sequence: TGTGCCAGCTCGGCTACAGTTAGCAATCAGCCCCAGCATTTT.

This clonotype has only a few counts. The chain combines TRBV18 with TRBJ2-7; D gene uncertain. The CDR3 runs to 13 residues. V was trimmed by 1 base and J by 2 bases, leaving 6 bases between them. Germline CDR1 reads KGHSH; CDR2 reads LQKENI. CDR3 in amino acids: CASSPQQTYEQYF. The DNA of the CDR3 is TGTGCCAGCTCACCACAGCAGACCTACGAGCAGTACTTC. Full variable domain (missing parts from reference TRBV18 and TRBJ2-7): NAGVMQNPRHLVRRRGQEARLRCSPMKGHSHVYWYRQLPEEGLKFMVYLQKENIIDESGMPKERFSAEFPKEGPSILRIQQVVRGDSAAYFCASSPQQTYEQYFGPGTRLTVT.

This clonotype was recorded many times. V gene TRBV7-6 combines with J gene TRBJ2-7; D remains ambiguous. This CDR3 contains 14 residues. Trimming cost V 2 bases and J 0 bases, with 8 bases left between them. Germline-derived CDR1 and CDR2 are SGHVS and FNYEAQ. The CDR3: CASSLIDDSYEQYF. The DNA of the CDR3 is TGTGCCAGCAGCTTAATAGACGACTCCTACGAGCAGTACTTC.

The CDR3 DNA reads TGTGCCAGCAGCTCTAGCGGCTACACCGGGGAGCTGTTTTTT. Protein: CASSSSGYTGELFF. The chain recombines TRBV7-9 with TRBJ2-2; the match to TRBD2 covers 7 bases. Germline-derived CDR1 and CDR2 are SEHNR and FQNEAQ (reference sequence). The CDR3 is made up of 14 amino acids. J gave up 3 bases and V 4 bases, and 2 bases lay outside the gene matches.

The CDR3 nucleotides read TGCGCCAGCAGCTTGGCCGATGCGATGATCGACGAGCAGTACTTC. Encoded protein: CASSLADAMIDEQYF. The chain carries TRBV5-1 and TRBJ2-7; D is unresolved. Germline CDR1 and CDR2: SGHRS and YFSETQ. The germline V and J ends were trimmed by 0 bases and 5 bases, with 15 bases remaining between them. The CDR3 contains 15 residues. The full variable domain, completed using reference TRBV5-1 and TRBJ2-7, is KAGVTQTPRYLIKTRGQQVTLSCSPISGHRSVSWYQQTPGQGLQFLFEYFSETQRNKGNFPGRFSGRQFSNSRSEMNVSTLELGDSALYLCASSLADAMIDEQYFGPGTRLTVT.

The V and J genes are TRBV10-3 and TRBJ2-2; a possible D gene is TRBD2 (6 bases). The CDR3 extends over 15 amino acids. Between the trimmed V and J ends, which lost 10 bases and 4 bases, there was a span of 19 bases. Germline values: CDR1 ENHRY, CDR2 SYGVKD. This CDR3 reads CATGSGGAFTGELFF. The DNA for the CDR3 is TGTGCCACCGGATCGGGCGGGGCATTCACCGGGGAGCTGTTTTTT.

This clonotype appeared once. This chain connects TRBV10-3 to TRBJ1-2; D may be TRBD1 (5 bases). The CDR3 totals 13 residues. V shed 3 bases and J shed 8 bases, with 13 bases lying between them. Germline CDR1 is ENHRY and CDR2 is SYGVKD. The CDR3: CAISEWQGGGYTF. DNA of the CDR3: TGTGCCATCAGTGAATGGCAGGGTGGAGGCTACACCTTC.

This clonotype has more than one count but fewer than ten. The V call is TRBV19, the J call TRBJ1-6; the D is unclear. The CDR3 runs 14 residues. V lost 5 bases, J lost 6 bases, and 11 bases lay in between. CDR1 LNHDA and CDR2 SQIVND come from the germline V gene (reference sequence). The CDR3, as DNA: TGTGCCAGTAGTTCCCGGGAGTTTAATTCACCCCTCCACTTT. It encodes CASSSREFNSPLHF.

This chain connects TRBV12-3 or TRBV12-4 to TRBJ1-2; 7 nucleotides align to TRBD1. J lost 8 bases, V lost 5 bases, and 8 bases had no gene match. The CDR3 consists of 13 residues. CDR3 sequence: CASSAQGLWGYTF. The CDR3, as DNA: TGTGCCAGCAGTGCACAGGGGCTCTGGGGCTACACCTTC.

Details on this clonotype: Being one base from a much bigger clone, this may be a read error. The gene calls are TRBV20-1 and TRBJ2-7, with TRBD1 matching over 7 bases. V gave up 4 bases and J gave up 0 bases; unmatched junction bases: 3. The CDR3 is 13 amino acids. CDR1 and CDR2 from the germline V gene are DFQATT and SNEGSKA (reference sequence). For the CDR3, the DNA is TGCAGTGCTACTAGACAGGGCTCCTACGAGCAGTACTTC. Translating gives CSATRQGSYEQYF.

The J gene is TRBJ1-2, the V gene TRBV5-1, with D perhaps matching TRBD1 (6 bases). The germline V and J ends were trimmed by 0 bases and 3 bases, with 15 bases remaining between them. Germline V CDR1 and CDR2: SGHRS, YFSETQ. The CDR3 has 16 residues. CDR3 in DNA: TGCGCCAGCAGCTTGGCTTCAGGGGTGCGCTACTATGGCTACACCTTC. Its protein is CASSLASGVRYYGYTF. The full variable domain, in which reference TRBV5-1 and TRBJ1-2 provide the parts outside the CDR3, is KAGVTQTPRYLIKTRGQQVTLSCSPISGHRSVSWYQQTPGQGLQFLFEYFSETQRNKGNFPGRFSGRQFSNSRSEMNVSTLELGDSALYLCASSLASGVRYYGYTFGSGTRLTVV.

In this sample, this clonotype turned up a few times. The rearrangement links TRBV10-2 to TRBJ1-1, with 7 bases that match TRBD1. The germline CDR1 and CDR2 sequences are WSHSY and SAAADI. V gave up 7 bases and J gave up 1 base; unmatched junction bases: 3. The length of the CDR3 is 13 residues. The CDR3 protein is CASMTGTNTEAFF. The CDR3 nucleotides read TGCGCCAGCATGACAGGGACGAACACTGAAGCTTTCTTT.

V gene TRBV5-1 combines with J gene TRBJ1-3; D gene uncertain. Germline CDR1 is SGHRS and CDR2 is YFSETQ. Between the trimmed V and J ends, which lost 4 bases and 3 bases, there was a span of 8 bases. The CDR3 consists of 13 residues. The CDR3 region is CASSRTDGNTIYF. The CDR3 DNA is TGCGCCAGCAGCCGGACGGATGGAAACACCATATATTTT.

The J gene is TRBJ1-1, the V gene TRBV12-3 or TRBV12-4; 9 bases align to TRBD1. CDR3 length: 17 amino acids. The V and J ends lost 0 bases and 3 bases, in that order; junction bases with no gene match: 8. The CDR3 sequence is CASSLAPGQGGDTEAFF. For the CDR3, the DNA is TGTGCCAGCAGTTTAGCACCGGGACAGGGTGGAGACACTGAAGCTTTCTTT.

The table lists this clonotype with many counts. The V gene is TRBV29-1, the J gene TRBJ1-5; D is possibly TRBD1 (5 bases). Per the germline V gene, CDR1 is SQVTM and CDR2 is ANQGSEA. Trimming took 4 bases from V and 0 from J, leaving 10 bases between them. This CDR3 is built from 14 residues. The CDR3 DNA sequence: TGCAGCGTTGTCACAGGACATAGCAATCAGCCCCAGCATTTT. This codes for CSVVTGHSNQPQHF.

Comments on this clonotype: At one boundary the junction diverges from the germline segment, which might be a read error. The chain couples TRBV4-1 to TRBJ1-5, with D perhaps TRBD1 (5 bases). Germline V gives CDR1 MGHRA, CDR2 YSYEKL. This CDR3 has 14 amino acids. The CDR3: CAWPGTDSNQPQHF. In DNA, the CDR3 is TGTGCCTGGCCAGGGACGGATAGCAATCAGCCCCAGCATTTT.

This clonotype was detected ten times or more. V usage is TRBV10-3 and J usage is TRBJ1-1; D call uncertain. The V gene lost 6 bases and the J gene lost 3 bases, with 11 bases spanning the gap. This CDR3 contains 13 residues. Looked up from germline, CDR1 is ENHRY and CDR2 is SYGVKD. The CDR3: CAIRKAPDTEAFF. The CDR3 bases are TGTGCCATCAGGAAAGCTCCGGACACTGAAGCTTTCTTT.

This clonotype was counted between two and nine times. The V and J genes are TRBV7-8 and TRBJ1-5; TRBD1 is a possible D gene (5 bases). Trimming stripped 5 bases from V and 4 bases from J, with 21 bases between. Germline-derived CDR1 and CDR2 are SGHVS and FQNEAQ. The CDR3 runs 17 residues. DNA for the CDR3: TGTGCCAGCAGCCCTGGAAGCATGGGGGGGGTGAATCAGCCCCAGCATTTT. Translating it yields CASSPGSMGGVNQPQHF.

This clonotype has more than one count but fewer than ten. This sequence joins TRBV7-9 and TRBJ1-3; tentative D call: TRBD1 (5 bases). V gave up 0 bases and J gave up 1 base, with 7 bases separating them. Germline values: CDR1 SEHNR, CDR2 FQNEAQ (reference sequence). The CDR3 covers 15 residues. CDR3 nucleotides: TGTGCCAGCAGCTTAGCAGGGGTTTCTGGAAACACCATATATTTT. Protein product: CASSLAGVSGNTIYF.

There are a few counts of this clonotype. This chain links TRBV28 with TRBJ2-5, with D perhaps TRBD1 (6 bases). Trimming removed 6 bases from V and 9 bases from J, with 20 bases in between. This CDR3 is 14 amino acids long. The germline gives CDR1 MDHEN, CDR2 SYDVKM. CDR3 DNA sequence: TGTGCCAGCAGCTCCTTCTCAGGGGTCCGCGCCCAGTACTTC. This codes for CASSSFSGVRAQYF.

The chain is built from TRBV20-1 and TRBJ2-7; perhaps TRBD1 as D (6 bases). V was clipped by 5 bases and J by 0 bases, with 14 bases between them. CDR3 length equals 14 residues. The germline V gene has CDR1 DFQATT and CDR2 SNEGSKA (reference sequence). For the CDR3, the DNA is TGCAGTGCTTATGACAGGCCGTTCTCCTACGAGCAGTACTTC. It is translated as CSAYDRPFSYEQYF.